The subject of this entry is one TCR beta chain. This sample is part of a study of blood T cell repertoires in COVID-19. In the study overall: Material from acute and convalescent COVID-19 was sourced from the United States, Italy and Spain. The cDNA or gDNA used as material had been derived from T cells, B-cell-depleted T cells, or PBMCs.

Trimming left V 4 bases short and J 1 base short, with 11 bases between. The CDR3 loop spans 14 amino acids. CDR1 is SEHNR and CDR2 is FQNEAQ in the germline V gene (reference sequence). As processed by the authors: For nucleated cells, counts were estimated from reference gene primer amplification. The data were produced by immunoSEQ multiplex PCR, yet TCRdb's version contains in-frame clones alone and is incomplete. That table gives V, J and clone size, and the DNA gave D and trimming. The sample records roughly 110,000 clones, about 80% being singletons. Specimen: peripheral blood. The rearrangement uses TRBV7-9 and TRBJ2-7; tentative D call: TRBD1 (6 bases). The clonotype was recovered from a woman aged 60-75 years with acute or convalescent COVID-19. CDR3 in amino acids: CASSSGTISYEQYF. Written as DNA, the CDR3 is TGTGCCAGCAGCTCAGGGACAATATCCTACGAGCAGTACTTC. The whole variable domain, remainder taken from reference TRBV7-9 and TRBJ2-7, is DTGVSQNPRHKITKRGQNVTFRCDPISEHNRLYWYRQTLGQGPEFLTYFQNEAQLEKSRLLSDRFSAERPKGSFSTLEIQRTEQGDSAMYLCASSSGTISYEQYFGPGTRLTVT.